This paragraph covers one TCR beta chain sequence. Its antigen is as yet unknown. These data come from a study of OX40 agonist ivuxolimab in advanced cancers. Overall study context: Dose-escalation patients' cancers were hepatocellular carcinoma, melanoma, renal cell or head and neck cancer.

This table comes from immunoSEQ multiplex PCR, and its TCRdb copy is limited to in-frame clones, with some not included. Among 45,000 to 50,000 clones listed, roughly 90% were seen once. General study points: The authors did not determine the antigen specificity of the expanded peripheral T cells. Also present in some nonresponders was a low level of normalized T-cell clonal expansion. Both blood CD4+ and CD8+ T cells showed clonal growth by week 6 at 0.1 to 3.0 mg/kg.

V lost 6 bases, J lost 4 bases, and 15 bases lay in between. Germline loops: CDR1 LNHNV, CDR2 YYDKDF (reference sequence). The CDR3 covers 14 residues. The starting material was CD4+ or CD8+ T cells sorted from blood, obtained in a trial of the OX40 agonist ivuxolimab. The chain joins TRBV15 to TRBJ1-1; D remains ambiguous. This receptor was identified in an adult with an advanced solid tumor such as melanoma, head and neck, liver or kidney cancer. The CDR3 region has the DNA TGTGCCACCAGGGGCGTGGGGAGAACCACTGAAGCTTTCTTT. This encodes CATRGVGRTTEAFF.